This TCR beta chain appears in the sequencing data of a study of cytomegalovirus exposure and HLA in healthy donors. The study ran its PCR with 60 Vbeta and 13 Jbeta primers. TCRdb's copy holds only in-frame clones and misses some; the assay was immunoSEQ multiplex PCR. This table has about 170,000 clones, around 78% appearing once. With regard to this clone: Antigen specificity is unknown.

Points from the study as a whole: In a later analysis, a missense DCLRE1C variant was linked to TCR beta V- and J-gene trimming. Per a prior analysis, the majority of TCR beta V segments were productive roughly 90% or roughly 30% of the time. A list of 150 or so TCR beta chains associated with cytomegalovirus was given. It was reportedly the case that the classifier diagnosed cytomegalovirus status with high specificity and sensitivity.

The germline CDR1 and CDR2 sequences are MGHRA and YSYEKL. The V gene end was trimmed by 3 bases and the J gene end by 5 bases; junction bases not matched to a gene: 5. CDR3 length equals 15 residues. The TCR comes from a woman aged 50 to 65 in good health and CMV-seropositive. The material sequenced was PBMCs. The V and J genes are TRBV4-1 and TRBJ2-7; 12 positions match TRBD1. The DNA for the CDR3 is TGCGCCAGCAGCCACCCCGGGACAGGGGGCGACGAGCAGTACTTC. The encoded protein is CASSHPGTGGDEQYF.